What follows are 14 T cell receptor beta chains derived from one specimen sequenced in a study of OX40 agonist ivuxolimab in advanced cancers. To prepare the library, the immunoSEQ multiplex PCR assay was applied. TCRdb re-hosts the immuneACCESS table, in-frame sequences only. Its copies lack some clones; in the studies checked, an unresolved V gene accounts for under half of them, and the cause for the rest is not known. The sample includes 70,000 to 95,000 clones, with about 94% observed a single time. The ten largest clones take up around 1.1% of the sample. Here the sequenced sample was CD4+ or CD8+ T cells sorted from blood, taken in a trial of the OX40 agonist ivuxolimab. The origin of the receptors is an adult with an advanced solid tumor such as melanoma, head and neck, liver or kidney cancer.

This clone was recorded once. CDR3 nucleotide sequence: TGCAGCACTCGAGAGGATGGGACAACTGAAGCTTTCTTT. Its protein product is CSTREDGTTEAFF. The genes are TRBV29-1 and TRBJ1-1, with a weak D call TRBD1 (6 bases). Per the germline V gene, CDR1 is SQVTM and CDR2 is ANQGSEA. Trimming took off 8 bases at V and 5 bases at J, with 18 bases between the two ends. This CDR3 has 13 amino acids.

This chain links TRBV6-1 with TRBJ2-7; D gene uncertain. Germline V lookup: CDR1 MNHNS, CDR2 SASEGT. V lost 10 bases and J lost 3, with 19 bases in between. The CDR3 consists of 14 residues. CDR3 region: CATMALQRIYEQYF. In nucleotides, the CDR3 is TGTGCCACCATGGCCCTACAGAGAATCTACGAGCAGTACTTC.

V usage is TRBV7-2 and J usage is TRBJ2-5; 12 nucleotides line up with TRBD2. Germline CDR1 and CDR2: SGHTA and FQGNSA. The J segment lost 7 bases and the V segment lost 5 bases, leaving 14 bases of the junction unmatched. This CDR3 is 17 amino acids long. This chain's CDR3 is CASSPSLAGGGSMTQYF. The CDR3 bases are TGTGCCAGCAGCCCGAGCCTAGCGGGAGGGGGGTCGATGACCCAGTACTTC.

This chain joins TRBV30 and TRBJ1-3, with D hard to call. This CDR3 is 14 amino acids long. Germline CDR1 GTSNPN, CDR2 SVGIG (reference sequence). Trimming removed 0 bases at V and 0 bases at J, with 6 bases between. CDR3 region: CAWSVAISGNTIYF. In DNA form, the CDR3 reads TGTGCCTGGAGTGTGGCCATCTCTGGAAACACCATATATTTT.

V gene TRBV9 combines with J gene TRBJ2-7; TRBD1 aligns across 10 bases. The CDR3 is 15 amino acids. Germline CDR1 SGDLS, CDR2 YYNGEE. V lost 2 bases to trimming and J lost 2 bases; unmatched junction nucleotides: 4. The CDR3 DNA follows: TGTGCCAGCAGCGTCGGGGACAGGGGTCCCTACGAGCAGTACTTC. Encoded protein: CASSVGDRGPYEQYF.

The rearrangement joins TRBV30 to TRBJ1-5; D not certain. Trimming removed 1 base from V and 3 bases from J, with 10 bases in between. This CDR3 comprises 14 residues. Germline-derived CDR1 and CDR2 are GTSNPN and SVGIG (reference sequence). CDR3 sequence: CAWSAGQANQPQHF. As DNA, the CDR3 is TGTGCCTGGAGTGCGGGCCAAGCCAATCAGCCCCAGCATTTT.

For the CDR3, the DNA is TGTGCCAGCAGCTTAGAACTGGGAGGGAACACCGGGGAGCTGTTTTTT. This gives the protein CASSLELGGNTGELFF. V usage is TRBV11-3 and J usage is TRBJ2-2, with D perhaps TRBD2 (6 bases). The CDR3 is made up of 16 amino acids. V lost 0 bases to trimming and J lost 1 base, with 9 bases between them. Germline assignment: CDR1 SGHNT and CDR2 YENEEA. Together with reference TRBV11-3 and TRBJ2-2, the CDR3 gives the full variable domain: EAGVVQSPRYKIIEKKQPVAFWCNPISGHNTLYWYLQNLGQGPELLIRYENEEAVDDSQLPKDRFSAERLKGVDSTLKIQPAELGDSAVYLCASSLELGGNTGELFFGEGSRLTVL.

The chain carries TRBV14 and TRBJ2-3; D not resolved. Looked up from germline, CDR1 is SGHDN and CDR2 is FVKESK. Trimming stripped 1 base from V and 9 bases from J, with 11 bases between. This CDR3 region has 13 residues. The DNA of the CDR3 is TGTGCCAGCAGCCAAGTCGCCAGGTGGACGCAGTATTTT. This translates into CASSQVARWTQYF.

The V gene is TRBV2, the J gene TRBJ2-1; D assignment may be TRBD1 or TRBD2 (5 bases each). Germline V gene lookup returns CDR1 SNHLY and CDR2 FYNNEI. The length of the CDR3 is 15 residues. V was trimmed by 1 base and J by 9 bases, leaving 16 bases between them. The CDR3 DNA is TGTGCCAGCAGTGAAGGCAGGGACCCCACAAGTGAGCAGTTCTTC. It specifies CASSEGRDPTSEQFF.

CDR3 amino acids: CASRPGQHNYGYTF. CDR3 bases: TGTGCCAGCAGGCCGGGACAACATAACTATGGCTACACCTTC. J is TRBJ1-2 and V is TRBV28; D may be TRBD1 (6 bases). Looked up from germline, CDR1 is MDHEN and CDR2 is SYDVKM. This CDR3 region has 14 residues. Trimming left V 6 bases short and J 1 base short, with 12 bases between.

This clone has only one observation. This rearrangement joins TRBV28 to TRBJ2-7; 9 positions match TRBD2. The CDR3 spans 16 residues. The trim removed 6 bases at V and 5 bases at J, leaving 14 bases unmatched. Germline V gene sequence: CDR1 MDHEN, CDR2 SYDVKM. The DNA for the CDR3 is TGTGCCAGCAGAGGGGCCGTAGCGGGAGCGATGGACGAGCAGTACTTC. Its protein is CASRGAVAGAMDEQYF.

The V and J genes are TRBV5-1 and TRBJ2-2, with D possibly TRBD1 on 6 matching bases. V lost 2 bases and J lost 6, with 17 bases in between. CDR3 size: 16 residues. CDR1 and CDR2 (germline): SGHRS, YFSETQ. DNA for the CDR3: TGCGCCAGCAGCTTACAGGGAAAGGGTGTCCCCGGGGAGCTGTTTTTT. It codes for CASSLQGKGVPGELFF.

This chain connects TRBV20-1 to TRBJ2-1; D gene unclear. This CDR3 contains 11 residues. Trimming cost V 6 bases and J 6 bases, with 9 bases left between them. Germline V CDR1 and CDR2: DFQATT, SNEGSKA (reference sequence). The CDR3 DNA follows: TGCAGTGCCCCTAGAGGCAATGAGCAGTTCTTC. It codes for CSAPRGNEQFF.

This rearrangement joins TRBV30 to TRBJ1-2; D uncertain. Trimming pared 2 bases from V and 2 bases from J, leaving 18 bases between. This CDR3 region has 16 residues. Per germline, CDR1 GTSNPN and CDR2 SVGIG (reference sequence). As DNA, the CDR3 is TGTGCCTGGAGTAGGTCCCAAAGGGCAGTCAACTATGGCTACACCTTC. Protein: CAWSRSQRAVNYGYTF.